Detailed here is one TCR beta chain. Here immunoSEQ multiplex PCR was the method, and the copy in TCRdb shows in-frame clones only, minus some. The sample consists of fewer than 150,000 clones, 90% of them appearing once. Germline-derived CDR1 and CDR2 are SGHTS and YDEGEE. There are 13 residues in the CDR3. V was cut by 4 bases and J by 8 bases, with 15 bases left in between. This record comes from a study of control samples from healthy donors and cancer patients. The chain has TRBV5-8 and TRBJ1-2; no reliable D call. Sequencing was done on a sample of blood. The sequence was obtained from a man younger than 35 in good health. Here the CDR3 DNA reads TGTGCCAGCAGCGGGAGGGTAGACTGGGGCTACACCTTC. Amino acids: CASSGRVDWGYTF.